These T cell receptor beta chains were read from a single sample in a study of breast tumors, draining lymph nodes, adjacent tissues. One entry per CDR3 protein results from TCRdb running MiXCR on the multiplex PCR reads. Among about 15,000 distinct CDR3 sequences listed, less than 65% were seen once. Material for sequencing was tumor-adjacent breast tissue. All receptors come from a female donor with breast cancer. Some clones in this sample may be carry-over from other donors' samples. Each CDR3 is given with its conserved first and last residue. A D gene is named only where the DNA matches it firmly. Clone size is given for some rows only: seen once, a few or many times, or a class if the clone is expanded.

abundance: many
v_gene: TRBV18
j_gene: TRBJ2-2
d_gene: TRBD2
CDR3aa: CASSPERGRTELFF
CDR3nt: TGTGCCAGCTCACCAGAGCGGGGCCGTACGGAGCTGTTTTTT

abundance: -
v_gene: TRBV29-1
j_gene: TRBJ1-2
d_gene: -
CDR3aa: CSVQGNGYTF
CDR3nt: TGCAGCGTGCAGGGGAATGGCTACACCTTC

abundance: -
v_gene: TRBV5-6
j_gene: TRBJ1-5
d_gene: TRBD1
CDR3aa: CASSLGQGDQPQHF
CDR3nt: TGTGCCAGCAGCTTGGGACAGGGAGATCAGCCCCAGCATTTT

abundance: -
v_gene: TRBV20-1
j_gene: TRBJ1-3
d_gene: -
CDR3aa: CSAKPGRSSGNTIYF
CDR3nt: TGCAGTGCTAAGCCAGGGAGGTCATCTGGAAACACCATATATTTT

abundance: -
v_gene: TRBV7-2
j_gene: TRBJ1-3
d_gene: -
CDR3aa: CASNNPQGSGNTIYF
CDR3nt: TGTGCCAGCAACAACCCCCAGGGCTCTGGAAACACCATATATTTT

abundance: few
v_gene: TRBV9
j_gene: TRBJ2-3
d_gene: TRBD2
CDR3aa: CASSGGTSVDTDTQYF
CDR3nt: TGTGCCAGCAGCGGTGGGACTAGCGTCGATACAGATACGCAGTATTTT

abundance: many
v_gene: TRBV6-2/TRBV6-3
j_gene: TRBJ2-3
d_gene: TRBD1
CDR3aa: CATKPGTGQDTQYF
CDR3nt: TGTGCCACCAAACCCGGGACAGGGCAAGATACGCAGTATTTT

abundance: many
v_gene: TRBV27
j_gene: TRBJ2-1
d_gene: -
CDR3aa: CASSTLTGYNEQFF
CDR3nt: TGTGCCAGCTCAACTCTGACTGGATACAATGAGCAGTTCTTC

abundance: -
v_gene: TRBV2
j_gene: TRBJ1-5
d_gene: -
CDR3aa: CASSGSNQPQHF
CDR3nt: TGTGCCAGCAGTGGGAGCAATCAGCCCCAGCATTTT

abundance: many
v_gene: TRBV12-3/TRBV12-4
j_gene: TRBJ1-5
d_gene: -
CDR3aa: CASSYGGLISNQPQHF
CDR3nt: TGTGCCAGCAGTTATGGGGGTTTAATTAGCAATCAGCCCCAGCATTTT

abundance: -
v_gene: TRBV11-3
j_gene: TRBJ2-3
d_gene: TRBD1
CDR3aa: CASSSAQGATDTQYF
CDR3nt: TGCGCCAGCAGCTCGGCGCAGGGGGCGACAGATACGCAGTATTTT

abundance: -
v_gene: TRBV7-9
j_gene: TRBJ2-5
d_gene: TRBD2
CDR3aa: CASSGTSGRYLETQYF
CDR3nt: TGTGCCAGCAGCGGGACTAGCGGGAGGTACCTAGAGACCCAGTACTTC

abundance: many
v_gene: TRBV29-1
j_gene: TRBJ2-1
d_gene: TRBD2
CDR3aa: CSVASGSKYNEQFF
CDR3nt: TGCAGCGTTGCAAGCGGGAGTAAGTATAATGAGCAGTTCTTC

abundance: -
v_gene: TRBV15
j_gene: TRBJ2-7
d_gene: TRBD2
CDR3aa: CATSILAGGHEQYF
CDR3nt: TGTGCCACCAGTATACTAGCGGGAGGACACGAGCAGTACTTC

abundance: many
v_gene: TRBV6-4
j_gene: TRBJ2-1
d_gene: TRBD2
CDR3aa: CASSPRLAGSNEQFF
CDR3nt: TGTGCCAGCAGTCCCCGACTAGCGGGGTCCAATGAGCAGTTCTTC

abundance: -
v_gene: TRBV6-1
j_gene: TRBJ1-5
d_gene: TRBD1
CDR3aa: CASSGLTGGNQPQHF
CDR3nt: TGTGCCAGCAGTGGTTTGACAGGGGGAAATCAGCCCCAGCATTTT

abundance: once
v_gene: TRBV6-2/TRBV6-3
j_gene: TRBJ2-3
d_gene: -
CDR3aa: CASSHSMDTQYF
CDR3nt: TGTGCTAGCAGCCACAGCATGGATACGCAGTATTTT

abundance: -
v_gene: TRBV7-2
j_gene: TRBJ2-1
d_gene: -
CDR3aa: CASSLETVGAVEQFF
CDR3nt: TGTGCCAGCAGCTTAGAAACAGTAGGGGCGGTTGAACAGTTCTTC

abundance: -
v_gene: TRBV15
j_gene: TRBJ2-3
d_gene: TRBD2
CDR3aa: CATSRDGAGASTDTQYF
CDR3nt: TGTGCCACCAGCAGAGATGGGGCGGGAGCTAGCACAGATACGCAGTATTTT

abundance: many
v_gene: TRBV6-5
j_gene: TRBJ2-1
d_gene: -
CDR3aa: CASSRSGEQFF
CDR3nt: TGTGCCAGCAGTCGAAGTGGGGAGCAGTTCTTC

abundance: medium-sized
v_gene: TRBV5-1
j_gene: TRBJ1-6
d_gene: TRBD1
CDR3aa: CASSSGDRGHGSPLHF
CDR3nt: TGCGCCAGCAGCTCCGGGGACAGGGGGCATGGTTCACCCCTCCACTTT

abundance: -
v_gene: TRBV20-1
j_gene: TRBJ2-7
d_gene: -
CDR3aa: CRIDRDKEGEQYF
CDR3nt: TGCAGAATAGACCGGGACAAGGAGGGGGAGCAGTACTTC

abundance: -
v_gene: TRBV12-3/TRBV12-4
j_gene: TRBJ2-3
d_gene: TRBD1
CDR3aa: CASSPGQDTDTQYF
CDR3nt: TGTGCCAGCAGTCCGGGACAGGACACAGATACGCAGTATTTT

abundance: -
v_gene: TRBV5-1
j_gene: TRBJ2-5
d_gene: -
CDR3aa: CASSLDGACQMATQYF
CDR3nt: TGTGCCAGCAGCTTAGACGGGGCCTGTCAGATGGCGACCCAGTACTTC

abundance: -
v_gene: TRBV10-3
j_gene: TRBJ2-7
d_gene: TRBD1
CDR3aa: CAITPSRDRGYYEQYF
CDR3nt: TGTGCCATCACCCCGAGCAGGGACAGGGGTTATTACGAGCAGTACTTC

abundance: few
v_gene: TRBV5-1
j_gene: TRBJ1-2
d_gene: TRBD1
CDR3aa: CASGQGYGYGYTF
CDR3nt: TGCGCCAGCGGACAGGGTTACGGCTATGGCTACACCTTC

abundance: -
v_gene: TRBV7-8
j_gene: TRBJ2-3
d_gene: -
CDR3aa: CASSPTPSHSGLTDTQYF
CDR3nt: TGTGCCAGCAGCCCCACTCCGAGCCATAGCGGTTTAACAGATACGCAGTATTTT

abundance: few
v_gene: TRBV28
j_gene: TRBJ2-1
d_gene: TRBD2
CDR3aa: CASSPSGGGCQSEQFF
CDR3nt: TGTGCCAGCAGTCCCTCGGGGGGTGGGTGTCAAAGTGAGCAGTTCTTC

abundance: -
v_gene: TRBV29-1
j_gene: TRBJ2-7
d_gene: TRBD1
CDR3aa: CSVRTGDHEQYF
CDR3nt: TGCAGCGTCCGGACAGGGGACCACGAGCAGTACTTC

abundance: many
v_gene: TRBV27
j_gene: TRBJ2-1
d_gene: TRBD2
CDR3aa: CASSYGTNNEQFF
CDR3nt: TGTGCCAGCAGTTACGGGACTAACAATGAGCAGTTCTTC

abundance: medium-sized
v_gene: TRBV10-3
j_gene: TRBJ1-5
d_gene: TRBD1
CDR3aa: CAISESGQGIGQPQHF
CDR3nt: TGTGCCATCAGTGAGTCAGGACAGGGGATCGGACAGCCCCAGCATTTT

abundance: many
v_gene: TRBV5-5
j_gene: TRBJ2-3
d_gene: TRBD2
CDR3aa: CASSSLAEIADTQYF
CDR3nt: TGTGCCAGCAGCTCACTAGCGGAGATCGCAGATACGCAGTATTTT

abundance: few
v_gene: TRBV5-4
j_gene: TRBJ1-1
d_gene: -
CDR3aa: CASSGGLKNTEAFF
CDR3nt: TGTGCCAGCAGCGGGGGACTGAAGAACACTGAAGCTTTCTTT

abundance: -
v_gene: TRBV19
j_gene: TRBJ2-2
d_gene: -
CDR3aa: CASRENWGTKTGELFF
CDR3nt: TGTGCCAGTAGGGAAAATTGGGGGACCAAGACCGGGGAGCTGTTTTTT

abundance: -
v_gene: TRBV7-9
j_gene: TRBJ1-6
d_gene: TRBD1
CDR3aa: CASNSGTGGAGSPLHF
CDR3nt: TGTGCCAGCAACTCCGGGACAGGGGGCGCAGGTTCACCCCTCCACTTT

abundance: many
v_gene: TRBV3-1
j_gene: TRBJ2-7
d_gene: TRBD1
CDR3aa: CASSPGQGKGQYF
CDR3nt: TGTGCCAGCAGCCCGGGACAGGGAAAAGGGCAGTACTTC

abundance: -
v_gene: TRBV5-5
j_gene: TRBJ2-2
d_gene: -
CDR3aa: CASSLGTTLGYGELFF
CDR3nt: TGTGCCAGCAGCTTGGGGACTACTTTAGGGTACGGGGAGCTGTTTTTT

abundance: -
v_gene: TRBV6-5
j_gene: TRBJ2-7
d_gene: TRBD2
CDR3aa: CASRTSGSYEQYF
CDR3nt: TGTGCCAGCAGGACTAGCGGTTCCTACGAGCAGTACTTC

abundance: medium-sized
v_gene: TRBV2
j_gene: TRBJ2-7
d_gene: TRBD2
CDR3aa: CASSSGSGQYF
CDR3nt: TGTGCCAGCAGTAGCGGGAGTGGGCAGTACTTC

abundance: -
v_gene: TRBV11-2
j_gene: TRBJ1-3
d_gene: -
CDR3aa: CASSLLGDGNTIYF
CDR3nt: TGTGCCAGCAGCTTACTAGGGGATGGAAACACCATATATTTT

abundance: -
v_gene: TRBV9
j_gene: TRBJ2-1
d_gene: TRBD2
CDR3aa: CASSARTSGSYEQFF
CDR3nt: TGTGCCAGCAGCGCACGAACTAGCGGGAGTTATGAGCAGTTCTTC

abundance: medium-sized
v_gene: TRBV2
j_gene: TRBJ1-2
d_gene: -
CDR3aa: CASKETGDGYTF
CDR3nt: TGTGCCAGCAAAGAAACCGGGGATGGCTACACCTTC

abundance: many
v_gene: TRBV9
j_gene: TRBJ2-3
d_gene: TRBD2
CDR3aa: CASSSSGTSGLTDTQYF
CDR3nt: TGTGCCAGCAGCTCATCCGGGACTAGCGGTTTAACAGATACGCAGTATTTT

abundance: medium-sized
v_gene: TRBV29-1
j_gene: TRBJ1-2
d_gene: -
CDR3aa: CSARRDTHYGYTF
CDR3nt: TGCAGCGCACGTCGGGACACCCACTATGGCTACACCTTC

abundance: -
v_gene: TRBV15
j_gene: TRBJ2-3
d_gene: TRBD2
CDR3aa: CATSRDGAGGADTQYF
CDR3nt: TGTGCCACCAGCAGAGATGGGGCGGGAGGAGCAGATACGCAGTATTTT

abundance: -
v_gene: TRBV5-8
j_gene: TRBJ2-1
d_gene: TRBD2
CDR3aa: CASSLAGKGTSGSLLNEQFF
CDR3nt: TGTGCCAGCAGCTTGGCAGGAAAGGGGACTAGCGGGAGTCTTTTGAATGAGCAGTTCTTC

abundance: -
v_gene: TRBV29-1
j_gene: TRBJ1-4
d_gene: -
CDR3aa: CSVVDPGAGGEKLFF
CDR3nt: TGCAGCGTTGTAGATCCGGGAGCGGGGGGTGAAAAACTGTTTTTT

abundance: -
v_gene: TRBV12-3/TRBV12-4
j_gene: TRBJ2-3
d_gene: TRBD2
CDR3aa: CASTDPTLAGVADTQYF
CDR3nt: TGTGCCTCCACAGACCCAACCCTAGCGGGAGTGGCAGATACGCAGTATTTT

abundance: -
v_gene: TRBV19
j_gene: TRBJ1-2
d_gene: TRBD1
CDR3aa: CASSIGQGRGYGYTF
CDR3nt: TGTGCCAGTAGTATCGGACAGGGGAGGGGATATGGCTACACCTTC